These T cell receptor beta chains were read from a single sample in a study of T cell changes during pregnancy in multiple sclerosis. The repertoire was sequenced with immunoSEQ multiplex PCR; TCRdb's copy has only in-frame clones and lacks some. The sample comprises tens of thousands of clones, more than 75% of which are singletons, and approximately 8% rests with the top ten. Sample: CD8+ T cells from peripheral blood mononuclear cells, taken after pregnancy. Receptors originate from a female donor with multiple sclerosis, enrolled in a pregnancy study. Both conserved end residues are part of each CDR3. The order of the fields is V gene, clone size, J gene, D gene, CDR3 DNA, CDR3 protein. The D gene is left open where the match is weak. Rows may omit the clone size; those that give it use once, few, many or a size class.

v_gene: TRBV19; abundance: -; j_gene: TRBJ1-4; d_gene: TRBD1; CDR3nt: TGTGCCAGTAGTATCAGGGGGCCGGCTAATGAAAAACTGTTTTTT; CDR3aa: CASSIRGPANEKLFF
v_gene: TRBV5-5; abundance: -; j_gene: TRBJ2-3; d_gene: TRBD2; CDR3nt: TGTGCCAGCAGCTTGCGGCGGGGGGGACCAGATACGCAGTATTTT; CDR3aa: CASSLRRGGPDTQYF
v_gene: TRBV6-6; abundance: medium-sized; j_gene: TRBJ1-2; d_gene: TRBD1; CDR3nt: TGTGCCAGTGAACCAGGGGGCGCGGGGGGCTACACCTTC; CDR3aa: CASEPGGAGGYTF
v_gene: TRBV27; abundance: -; j_gene: TRBJ2-7; d_gene: -; CDR3nt: TGTGCCAGCAGTTTAATCCAGGGCTACGAGCAGTACTTC; CDR3aa: CASSLIQGYEQYF
v_gene: TRBV6-1; abundance: -; j_gene: TRBJ2-7; d_gene: -; CDR3nt: TGTGCCAGCAGTGCCCGCACAATGGCGGGGCGGTCCTACGAGCAGTACTTC; CDR3aa: CASSARTMAGRSYEQYF
v_gene: TRBV7-3; abundance: once; j_gene: TRBJ2-2; d_gene: -; CDR3nt: TGTGCCAGCAGCTTCCGGGAGACCACCGGGGAGCTGTTTTTT; CDR3aa: CASSFRETTGELFF
v_gene: TRBV5-6; abundance: -; j_gene: TRBJ2-5; d_gene: TRBD2; CDR3nt: TGTGCCAGCAGCTTGGTCCTAGCGGGGGACGAGGTTCAAGAGACCCAGTACTTC; CDR3aa: CASSLVLAGDEVQETQYF
v_gene: TRBV19; abundance: -; j_gene: TRBJ1-5; d_gene: -; CDR3nt: TGTGCCAGTAGCCTGGACAGAAATCAGCCCCAGCATTTT; CDR3aa: CASSLDRNQPQHF
v_gene: TRBV6-5; abundance: once; j_gene: TRBJ1-6; d_gene: -; CDR3nt: TGTGCCAGCAGTTACGGGGCAGCCCTTGATTCACCCCTCCACTTT; CDR3aa: CASSYGAALDSPLHF
v_gene: TRBV29-1; abundance: once; j_gene: TRBJ2-5; d_gene: TRBD2; CDR3nt: TGCAGCGTTGAATCGGGGGGAACCCAGTACTTC; CDR3aa: CSVESGGTQYF
v_gene: TRBV27; abundance: -; j_gene: TRBJ2-7; d_gene: -; CDR3nt: TGTGCCAGCAGTGGGGACTCGCGCTACGAGCAGTACTTC; CDR3aa: CASSGDSRYEQYF
v_gene: TRBV27; abundance: -; j_gene: TRBJ2-3; d_gene: TRBD2; CDR3nt: TGTGCCAGCAGGACTCATAACGCTCTAGCGGGGGAGACAGATACGCAGTATTTT; CDR3aa: CASRTHNALAGETDTQYF
v_gene: TRBV6-6; abundance: -; j_gene: TRBJ2-1; d_gene: TRBD1; CDR3nt: TGTGCCAGCAGTTACGACAGGGAGTCGGAGCAGTTCTTC; CDR3aa: CASSYDRESEQFF
v_gene: TRBV19; abundance: few; j_gene: TRBJ2-1; d_gene: TRBD2; CDR3nt: TGTGCCAGTAGTATACTGAGCGGGGGCCTCTACAATGAGCAGTTCTTC; CDR3aa: CASSILSGGLYNEQFF
v_gene: TRBV5-4; abundance: -; j_gene: TRBJ2-7; d_gene: -; CDR3nt: TGTGCCAGCAGCCTGGGACTCCACCTCTACGAGCAGTACTTC; CDR3aa: CASSLGLHLYEQYF
v_gene: TRBV7-9; abundance: -; j_gene: TRBJ2-7; d_gene: -; CDR3nt: TGTGCCAGCAGCTTAAAGACAGGTGCTTCCTACGAGCAGTACTTC; CDR3aa: CASSLKTGASYEQYF
v_gene: TRBV2; abundance: -; j_gene: TRBJ2-7; d_gene: TRBD2; CDR3nt: TGTGCCAGCAGAGGGAGCGGGGAGCGATACTCCTACGAGCAGTACTTC; CDR3aa: CASRGSGERYSYEQYF
v_gene: TRBV19; abundance: -; j_gene: TRBJ2-3; d_gene: -; CDR3nt: TGTGCCAGTAGTATAGGAGGCGGGGGCCCCACAGATACGCAGTATTTT; CDR3aa: CASSIGGGGPTDTQYF
v_gene: TRBV29-1; abundance: -; j_gene: TRBJ1-4; d_gene: TRBD1; CDR3nt: TGCAGCGTTGAAGATTGGGGACAGGGTGACGGAAAACTGTTTTTT; CDR3aa: CSVEDWGQGDGKLFF
v_gene: TRBV11-2; abundance: -; j_gene: TRBJ2-7; d_gene: TRBD1; CDR3nt: TGTGCCAGCAGCCGAGGGACAGGACGGATCCTTTACGAGCAGTACTTC; CDR3aa: CASSRGTGRILYEQYF
v_gene: TRBV6-5; abundance: -; j_gene: TRBJ1-2; d_gene: -; CDR3nt: TGTGCCAGCAGTTATGTGCCGGAGGGCTATGGCTACACCTTC; CDR3aa: CASSYVPEGYGYTF
v_gene: TRBV30; abundance: -; j_gene: TRBJ1-2; d_gene: TRBD1; CDR3nt: TGTGCCTGGAGTGCGGACAGGGGAAGTAACTATGGCTACACCTTC; CDR3aa: CAWSADRGSNYGYTF
v_gene: TRBV2; abundance: -; j_gene: TRBJ1-4; d_gene: -; CDR3nt: TGTGCCAGCAGTGAGGGGCAGGGGCGAGAAAAACTGTTTTTT; CDR3aa: CASSEGQGREKLFF
v_gene: TRBV2; abundance: few; j_gene: TRBJ2-7; d_gene: TRBD1; CDR3nt: TGTGCCAGCAGCTATCCGGACAGGGGGGACTACGAGCAGTACTTC; CDR3aa: CASSYPDRGDYEQYF
v_gene: TRBV29-1; abundance: -; j_gene: TRBJ2-3; d_gene: TRBD1; CDR3nt: TGCAGCGTTGGGGGGACAGAGCTTCAGGCGTATACGCAGTATTTT; CDR3aa: CSVGGTELQAYTQYF
v_gene: TRBV11-2; abundance: once; j_gene: TRBJ1-2; d_gene: TRBD1; CDR3nt: TGTGCCAGCAGCACTCACAGGGGTGGTGGCTACACCTTC; CDR3aa: CASSTHRGGGYTF
v_gene: TRBV9; abundance: many; j_gene: TRBJ2-1; d_gene: -; CDR3nt: TGTGCCAGCAGCCCACTTGGGCTATACTCCTACAATGAGCAGTTCTTC; CDR3aa: CASSPLGLYSYNEQFF
v_gene: TRBV28; abundance: -; j_gene: TRBJ2-3; d_gene: TRBD1; CDR3nt: TGTGCCAGCAGTATATGGGACAGGGCGGATACGCAGTATTTT; CDR3aa: CASSIWDRADTQYF
v_gene: TRBV27; abundance: -; j_gene: TRBJ1-2; d_gene: -; CDR3nt: TGTGCCAGCAGTTTGGAGACGGGGTATGGCTACACCTTC; CDR3aa: CASSLETGYGYTF
v_gene: TRBV6-1; abundance: -; j_gene: TRBJ2-7; d_gene: -; CDR3nt: TGTGCCAGCAGTGGCGCCTACGGTTGGCAGTACTTC; CDR3aa: CASSGAYGWQYF
v_gene: TRBV10-3; abundance: -; j_gene: TRBJ1-1; d_gene: TRBD1; CDR3nt: TGTGCCATCAGTGAAGGGACAGGGGGCGGTGGCACTGAAGCTTTCTTT; CDR3aa: CAISEGTGGGGTEAFF
v_gene: TRBV7-9; abundance: -; j_gene: TRBJ1-6; d_gene: -; CDR3nt: TGTGCCAGCAGCTTATTACCGGGATCCCCCGGTTCACCCCTCCACTTT; CDR3aa: CASSLLPGSPGSPLHF
v_gene: TRBV29-1; abundance: -; j_gene: TRBJ2-1; d_gene: TRBD1; CDR3nt: TGCAGCGTTGAGCAGGACAGGGGATCGTCCGGGTCCTACAATGAGCAGTTCTTC; CDR3aa: CSVEQDRGSSGSYNEQFF
v_gene: TRBV7-8; abundance: -; j_gene: TRBJ1-2; d_gene: -; CDR3nt: TGTGCCAGCAGCTTAAGGTCGGCGGAATTCTATGGCTACACCTTC; CDR3aa: CASSLRSAEFYGYTF
v_gene: TRBV7-9; abundance: -; j_gene: TRBJ2-5; d_gene: -; CDR3nt: TGTGCCAGCAGCCCCCGGCAAAAGGGGGTAGAGACCCAGTACTTC; CDR3aa: CASSPRQKGVETQYF
v_gene: TRBV7-9; abundance: once; j_gene: TRBJ2-5; d_gene: TRBD1; CDR3nt: TGTGCCAGCCCCCCGGCAGGGGGCTTGGAGACCCAGTACTTC; CDR3aa: CASPPAGGLETQYF
v_gene: TRBV7-2; abundance: -; j_gene: TRBJ1-4; d_gene: -; CDR3nt: TGTGCCAGCAGCTTGGTCCCCTCTAGGAGGGGCCATAATGAAAAACTGTTTTTT; CDR3aa: CASSLVPSRRGHNEKLFF
v_gene: TRBV27; abundance: -; j_gene: TRBJ1-1; d_gene: -; CDR3nt: TGTGCCAGCAGTCATATCGGGGGTCGGACTGAAGCTTTCTTT; CDR3aa: CASSHIGGRTEAFF
v_gene: TRBV5-4; abundance: -; j_gene: TRBJ2-6; d_gene: -; CDR3nt: TGTGCCAGCAGCTTGGAGCACTCTGGGGCCAACGTCCTGACTTTC; CDR3aa: CASSLEHSGANVLTF
v_gene: TRBV9; abundance: -; j_gene: TRBJ2-7; d_gene: -; CDR3nt: TGTGCCAGCAGCGTAACGCCGGGAGTCTCCTACGAGCAGTACTTC; CDR3aa: CASSVTPGVSYEQYF
v_gene: TRBV6-4; abundance: -; j_gene: TRBJ2-3; d_gene: TRBD2; CDR3nt: TGTGCCAGCAGTGGCAGCGGGGGGGCCGAGGATACGCAGTATTTT; CDR3aa: CASSGSGGAEDTQYF
v_gene: TRBV2; abundance: -; j_gene: TRBJ2-7; d_gene: -; CDR3nt: TGTGCCAGCGGGGGCCCCCCACCCTACGAGCAGTACTTC; CDR3aa: CASGGPPPYEQYF
v_gene: TRBV9; abundance: once; j_gene: TRBJ2-1; d_gene: -; CDR3nt: TGTGCCAGCAGCGGAGCTGAGCAGTTCTTC; CDR3aa: CASSGAEQFF